This entry lists 14 T cell receptor beta chains sequenced from one sample in a study of CD8 T cells in Susac syndrome. RNA totalling about 0.5 to 1 ug underwent reverse transcription with random hexamers. Each CDR3 protein gets one entry after TCRdb re-called the immunoSEQ multiplex PCR reads with MiXCR. The top ten clones hold approximately 0.1% of a sample with about 190,000 distinct CDR3 sequences, approximately 96% of them seen once. The sample comprised CD4+ T cells from PBMCs. These TCRs come from a human donor with Susac syndrome.

DNA of the CDR3: TGCAGTGCTAAGCCGACGGTACTGAACACTGAAGCTTTCTTT. Translating gives CSAKPTVLNTEAFF. The chain links TRBV20-1 to TRBJ1-1, with D hard to call. The CDR3 has 14 amino acids. CDR1 and CDR2 from the germline V gene are DFQATT and SNEGSKA (reference sequence). Trimming removed 4 bases at V and 0 bases at J, with 12 bases between.

V usage is TRBV19 and J usage is TRBJ1-5; the D is unclear. V lost 6 bases to trimming and J lost 5 bases, with 8 bases between them. The germline V gene encodes CDR1 LNHDA and CDR2 SQIVND (reference sequence). The length of the CDR3 is 12 residues. CDR3 amino acids: CASSSGDQPQHF. DNA for the CDR3: TGTGCCAGTAGCTCAGGAGATCAGCCCCAGCATTTT.

The rearrangement uses TRBV29-1 and TRBJ2-1, with 8 bases identical to TRBD1. Germline V gene lookup returns CDR1 SQVTM and CDR2 ANQGSEA. The CDR3 length is 13 residues. V trimming: 6 bases; J trimming: 5 bases; junction bases outside the gene matches: 6. The CDR3 nucleotides read TGCAGCGTGACAGGGGATTCCCACAATGAGCAGTTCTTC. The encoded protein is CSVTGDSHNEQFF.

This clonotype came up once. The gene calls are TRBV4-3 and TRBJ1-2; 9 positions agree with TRBD1. V lost 0 bases to trimming and J lost 2 bases; unmatched junction nucleotides: 1. CDR1 and CDR2 (germline): LGHNA, YSLEER. This CDR3 has 15 amino acids. Here the CDR3 reads CASSQDGQGNYGYTF. The CDR3, as DNA: TGCGCCAGCAGCCAAGACGGACAGGGGAACTATGGCTACACCTTC.

The genes are TRBV7-2 and TRBJ2-3; no clear D gene. V lost 0 bases to trimming and J lost 1 base, with 5 bases between them. The CDR3 extends over 14 amino acids. Germline V gene sequence: CDR1 SGHTA, CDR2 FQGNSA. The CDR3 region is CASSLARGTDTQYF. As DNA, the CDR3 is TGTGCCAGCAGCTTAGCTAGGGGCACAGATACGCAGTATTTT.

V is TRBV12-3 or TRBV12-4 and J is TRBJ2-7; the match to TRBD2 covers 14 bases. This CDR3 is built from 18 residues. J gave up 3 bases and V 4 bases, and 11 bases lay outside the gene matches. CDR3 loop: CASSSLRLAGGPLYEQYF. Here the CDR3 DNA reads TGTGCCAGCAGTTCCCTCCGACTAGCGGGGGGGCCCCTCTACGAGCAGTACTTC.

The CDR3 here is CASSLVSRFSPLHF. CDR3 coding DNA: TGCGCCAGCAGCTTGGTCTCACGTTTTTCACCCCTCCACTTT. The rearrangement joins TRBV5-1 to TRBJ1-6; D gene uncertain. Germline CDR1 reads SGHRS; CDR2 reads YFSETQ. V was trimmed by 0 bases and J by 9 bases, leaving 10 bases between them. The CDR3 runs 14 residues.

This chain uses TRBV20-1 with TRBJ1-4; 11 nucleotides agree with TRBD1. With V trimmed by 5 bases and J by 5 bases, 4 bases remained unmatched. Germline CDR1 and CDR2: DFQATT and SNEGSKA (reference sequence). The CDR3 runs to 14 residues. The CDR3 coding sequence is TGCAGTGCTTCGGACAGGGGGCGGAATGAAAAACTGTTTTTT. Its protein product is CSASDRGRNEKLFF.

This chain connects TRBV3-1 to TRBJ1-1; 8 bases are a match to TRBD1. The ends lost 8 bases at V and 4 bases at J; junction bases unmatched: 6. Germline V gene sequence: CDR1 LGHDT, CDR2 YNNKEL (reference sequence). The CDR3 totals 13 residues. The CDR3 is CASLRTGSTEAFF. In DNA, the CDR3 is TGTGCCAGCCTCCGGACAGGGTCCACTGAAGCTTTCTTT.

V usage is TRBV20-1 and J usage is TRBJ2-1; D not certain. This CDR3 has 12 amino acids. Germline lookup yields CDR1 DFQATT and CDR2 SNEGSKA (reference sequence). V was pared by 6 bases and J by 2 bases, with 8 bases between. The CDR3 region is CSATPAYNEQFF. The CDR3 region has the DNA TGCAGTGCAACCCCCGCCTACAATGAGCAGTTCTTC.

The chain carries TRBV7-2 and TRBJ1-5; D remains unclear. Trimming pared 2 bases from V and 7 bases from J, leaving 12 bases between. Germline CDR1 and CDR2: SGHTA and FQGNSA. The CDR3 runs to 14 residues. In nucleotides, the CDR3 is TGTGCCAGCAGCTTAATTTATGGGAGGCAGCCCCAGCATTTT. As protein: CASSLIYGRQPQHF.

The chain has TRBV29-1 and TRBJ1-1; possible D gene TRBD1, 5 bases. The CDR3 is made up of 12 amino acids. V shed 4 bases and J shed 0 bases, with 6 bases lying between them. Germline-derived CDR1 and CDR2 are SQVTM and ANQGSEA. CDR3 region: CSVGGMNTEAFF. CDR3 in DNA: TGCAGCGTTGGGGGGATGAACACTGAAGCTTTCTTT.

The chain has TRBV12-3 or TRBV12-4 and TRBJ2-5; a possible D gene is TRBD1 (6 bases). The V and J ends lost 3 bases and 7 bases respectively, with 9 bases between them. The CDR3 contains 12 residues. CDR3 nucleotides: TGTGCCAGCAGTTTCCTCAGGGGGACCCAGTACTTC. This gives the protein CASSFLRGTQYF.

The gene calls are TRBV11-2 and TRBJ2-5; TRBD2 agrees at 10 bases. The V gene end was trimmed by 11 bases and the J gene end by 2 bases; junction bases not matched to a gene: 8. Germline V lookup: CDR1 SGHAT, CDR2 FQNNGV. The CDR3 runs 14 residues. This CDR3 reads CASTSGAIQETQYF. CDR3 bases: TGTGCCTCTACTAGCGGGGCGATTCAAGAGACCCAGTACTTC.